The T cell receptor beta chain described here comes from a study of CD4 T cells in relation to SARS-CoV-2 and coronaviruses. The unexposed donors gave CD4+ T cells in about 2010-2019, prior to COVID-19. After around nine days of culture, CD4+ T cells were isolated. Testing used SARS-CoV-2 S/N and four cold-coronavirus spikes on unexposed-donor CD4+ T cells, cells permitting. On days 3 and 7, cultures got half fresh IL-2 medium. Germline V gives CDR1 SGHDN, CDR2 FVKESK. V dropped 4 bases and J dropped 0 bases, with 6 bases sitting between them. The CDR3 contains 13 residues. The data were produced by immunoSEQ multiplex PCR, yet TCRdb's version contains in-frame clones alone and is incomplete. The sample lists under 20,000 clones, 60% to 80% occurring once. This clone was detected only once. Antigen unknown.

The chain has TRBV14 and TRBJ1-1; tentatively, D is TRBD1 (5 bases). The TCR was taken from a human donor in good health. The specimen was CD4+ T cells from PBMCs, cultured in vitro. Written as DNA, the CDR3 is TGTGCCAGCAGCCGGACATTGAACACTGAAGCTTTCTTT. It codes for CASSRTLNTEAFF.